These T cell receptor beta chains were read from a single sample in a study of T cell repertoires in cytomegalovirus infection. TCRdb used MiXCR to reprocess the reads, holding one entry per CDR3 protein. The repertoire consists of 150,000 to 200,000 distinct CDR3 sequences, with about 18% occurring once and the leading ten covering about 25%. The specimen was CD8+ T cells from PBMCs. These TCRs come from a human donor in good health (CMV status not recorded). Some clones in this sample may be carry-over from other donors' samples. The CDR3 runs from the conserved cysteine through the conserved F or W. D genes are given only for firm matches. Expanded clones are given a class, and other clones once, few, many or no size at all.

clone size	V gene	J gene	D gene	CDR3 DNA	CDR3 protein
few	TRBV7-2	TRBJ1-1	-	TGTGCCAGCAGCCCCTATAAAGACAGAAACACTGAAGCTTTCTTT	CASSPYKDRNTEAFF
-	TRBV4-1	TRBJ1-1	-	TGCGCCAGCAGCCAAGTGATCGCGAGAAACACTGAAGCTTTCTTT	CASSQVIARNTEAFF
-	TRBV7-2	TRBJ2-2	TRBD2	TGTGCCAGCAGCATTCGGACTAGCGGGGGGGCCGGGGAGCTGTTTTTT	CASSIRTSGGAGELFF
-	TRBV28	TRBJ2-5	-	TGTGCCAGCAGTTCCCGCCCTGGGGGCGAAGAGACCCAGTACTTC	CASSSRPGGEETQYF
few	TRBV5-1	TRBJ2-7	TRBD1	TGCGCCAGCAGCGAACCGGGACAGGGGGCCTACGAGCAGTACTTC	CASSEPGQGAYEQYF
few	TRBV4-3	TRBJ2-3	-	TGCGCCAGCAGCCAGGGCAGGGGACTATTCACAGATACGCAGTATTTT	CASSQGRGLFTDTQYF
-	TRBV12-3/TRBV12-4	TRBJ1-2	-	TGTGCCAGCAGTTTACCCAGGGGCGGTGTCCCCAACTATGGCTACACCTTC	CASSLPRGGVPNYGYTF
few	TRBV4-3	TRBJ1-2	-	TGCGCCAGCAGCCAAGAGGCGACCCCATGGGGGGCTAAAGACTATGGCTACACCTTC	CASSQEATPWGAKDYGYTF
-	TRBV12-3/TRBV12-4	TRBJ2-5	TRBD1	TGTGCCAGCAACTCGGACAGGGGGCGTCAAGAGACCCAGTACTTC	CASNSDRGRQETQYF
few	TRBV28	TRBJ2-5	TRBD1	TGTGCCACTTTTGGACAGGGGGCCTGGGAGACCCAGTACTTC	CATFGQGAWETQYF
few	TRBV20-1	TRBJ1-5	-	TGCAGTGCTCGGGACGGTAGCAATCAGCCCCAGCATTTT	CSARDGSNQPQHF
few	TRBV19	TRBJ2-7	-	TGTGCCAGTAGTAGCTGGGGCTCCTCCTACGAGCAGTACTTC	CASSSWGSSYEQYF
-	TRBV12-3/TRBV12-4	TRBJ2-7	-	TGTGCCAGCAGGAGCCCCGACTACGAGCAGTACTTC	CASRSPDYEQYF
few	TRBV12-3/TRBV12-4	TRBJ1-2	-	TGTGCCAGCAGTCCCAGTACGATCCGGCGGGGCTACACCTTC	CASSPSTIRRGYTF
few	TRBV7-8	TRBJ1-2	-	TGTGCCAGCAGCTTACTTCTCACTAACAGGGTAGACTATGGCTACACCTTC	CASSLLLTNRVDYGYTF
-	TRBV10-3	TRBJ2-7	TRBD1	TGTGCCATCACCAATTCGGACAGGGAAGGCGAGCAGTACTTC	CAITNSDREGEQYF
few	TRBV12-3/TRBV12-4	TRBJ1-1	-	TGTGCCAGCAGTTTAGTCGCGGTGGGGATGAACACTGAAGCTTTCTTT	CASSLVAVGMNTEAFF
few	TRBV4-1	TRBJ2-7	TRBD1	TGCGCCAGCAGCCAAGTCGCGACAGGGCCAAACTACGAGCAGTACTTC	CASSQVATGPNYEQYF
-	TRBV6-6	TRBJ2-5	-	TGTGCCAGCAGGACTGGACAGCTTCAAGAGACCCAGTACTTC	CASRTGQLQETQYF
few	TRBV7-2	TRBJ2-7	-	TGTGCCAGCAGCTTAGCTCCGGGGCCCTCCTACGAGCAGTACTTC	CASSLAPGPSYEQYF
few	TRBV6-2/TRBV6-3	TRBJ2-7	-	TGTGCCAGCAGAGAGAGAGAGGGGCTCTACGAGCAGTACTTC	CASREREGLYEQYF
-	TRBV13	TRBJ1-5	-	TGTGCCAGCAGCCATGGAGGTAGCAATCAGCCCCAGCATTTT	CASSHGGSNQPQHF
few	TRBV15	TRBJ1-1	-	TGTGCCACCAGAGGGACGGTGAACACTGAAGCTTTCTTT	CATRGTVNTEAFF
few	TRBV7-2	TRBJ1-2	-	TGTGCCAGCAGCTTTTTCTTGGCAGGGGATGGCTACACCTTC	CASSFFLAGDGYTF
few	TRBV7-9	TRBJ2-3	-	TGTGCCAGCAGCCAGAGGCCGACAGTCACAGATACGCAGTATTTT	CASSQRPTVTDTQYF
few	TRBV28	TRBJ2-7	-	TGTGCCAGCAGTCTCCCTTCCTCGGGGGCAGTCTACGAGCAGTACTTC	CASSLPSSGAVYEQYF
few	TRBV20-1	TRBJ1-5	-	TGCAGTGCTAGGCAGGGCTTGGCGGAGGTGCAGCCCCAGCATTTT	CSARQGLAEVQPQHF
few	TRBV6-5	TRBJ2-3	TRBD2	TGTGCCAGCACCCCGACTAGCGGGGCTTTCACAGATACGCAGTATTTT	CASTPTSGAFTDTQYF
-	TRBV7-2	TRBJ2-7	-	TGTGCCAGCACCGAACCCCGGGACGGACTATCCTACGAGCAGTACTTC	CASTEPRDGLSYEQYF
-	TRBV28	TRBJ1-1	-	TGTGCCAGCAGTTTCTTCGGGGGCACTGAAGCTTTCTTT	CASSFFGGTEAFF
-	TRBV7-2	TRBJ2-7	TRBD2	TGTGCCAGCACTCCGGGGGGGGCCTACGAGCAGTACTTC	CASTPGGAYEQYF
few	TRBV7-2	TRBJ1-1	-	TGTGCCAGCACCCCTCCGGAGGACCTGAACACTGAAGCTTTCTTT	CASTPPEDLNTEAFF
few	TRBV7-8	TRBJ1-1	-	TGTGCCAGCAGCGCCGGGGTACTGAACACTGAAGCTTTCTTT	CASSAGVLNTEAFF
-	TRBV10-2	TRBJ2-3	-	TGCGCCAGCAGTGAGTCAGGGGCCTTAAGCACAGATACGCAGTATTTT	CASSESGALSTDTQYF
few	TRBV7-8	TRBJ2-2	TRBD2	TGTGCCAGCAGCTACCTTCTAGCGGGGGACACCGGGGAGCTGTTTTTT	CASSYLLAGDTGELFF
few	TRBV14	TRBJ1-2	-	TGTGCCAGCAGCCTAGGGCACATTAACTATGGCTACACCTTC	CASSLGHINYGYTF
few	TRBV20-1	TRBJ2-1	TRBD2	TGCAGTGCTAGAGGCCTAGCGGGGTATTACAATGAGCAGTTCTTC	CSARGLAGYYNEQFF
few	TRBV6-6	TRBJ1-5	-	TGTGCCAGCAGTCCCGGGGGGCGAAGTCAGCCCCAGCATTTT	CASSPGGRSQPQHF
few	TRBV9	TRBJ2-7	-	TGTGCCAGCAGCGTAGTTGGGGGGGCAACCTACGAGCAGTACTTC	CASSVVGGATYEQYF
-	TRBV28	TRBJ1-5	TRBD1	TGTGCCAGCAGTTTACCCAAAGGGGACAGGGGGCTTGGAGACAATCAGCCCCAGCATTTT	CASSLPKGDRGLGDNQPQHF
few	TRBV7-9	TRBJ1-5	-	TGTGCCAGCAGCGTGTCTTCTGCGAATAGCAATCAGCCCCAGCATTTT	CASSVSSANSNQPQHF
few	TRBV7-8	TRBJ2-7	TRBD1	TGTGCCAGCAGCTTAGCTAGAGAGGACAGGCGCGTCTACGAGCAGTACTTC	CASSLAREDRRVYEQYF
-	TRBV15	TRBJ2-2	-	TGTGCCACCAGCAGAGGGGTCCTGACGAACACCGGGGAGCTGTTTTTT	CATSRGVLTNTGELFF
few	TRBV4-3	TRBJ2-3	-	TGCGCCAGCAGCCAAGATCTTGCAGGGCAGGCAGATACGCAGTATTTT	CASSQDLAGQADTQYF
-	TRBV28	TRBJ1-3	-	TGTGCCAGCAGTTTGAGGGCCCTCCGCTCTGGAAACACCATATATTTT	CASSLRALRSGNTIYF
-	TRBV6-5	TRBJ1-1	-	TGTGCCAGCAGTTACTCAGGATACACTGAAGCTTTCTTT	CASSYSGYTEAFF
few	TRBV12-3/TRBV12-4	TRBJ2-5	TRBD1	TGTGCCAGCAGTTTCGGACAGGGTCGAGAGACCCAGTACTTC	CASSFGQGRETQYF
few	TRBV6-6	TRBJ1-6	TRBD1	TGTGCCAGCGGCCCGATCGACAGGGGAGAAAATTCACCCCTCCACTTT	CASGPIDRGENSPLHF